The clone carrying this TCR beta chain was seen a handful of times. Trimming cost V 5 bases and J 4 bases; bases outside gene matches: 6. Germline V gives CDR1 SEHNR, CDR2 FQNEAQ (reference sequence). The CDR3 runs to 14 residues. These data belong to a study of response to subunit inactivated influenza vaccine. From the RT-PCR reads, TCRdb called clonotypes with MiXCR, one entry per CDR3 protein. The data show 550,000 to 800,000 distinct CDR3 sequences, 15% to 19% seen once. The rearrangement links TRBV7-9 to TRBJ2-3, with 7 nucleotides matching TRBD1. Sequenced material: PBMCs from blood, taken approximately 12 days after vaccination. This clonotype was sampled from a man aged 50 to 59 who received an inactivated influenza vaccine. CDR3 region: CASSITGDADTQYF. For the CDR3, the DNA is TGTGCCAGCAGCATTACAGGGGATGCAGATACGCAGTATTTT.